These T cell receptor beta chains were read from a single sample in a study of metastatic and nonmetastatic thyroid tumors. TCRdb re-called the PCR reads via MiXCR. This table holds tens of thousands of clones, over 15% found once. The sequencing input was blood. Receptor source: a female donor with papillary thyroid cancer or a benign thyroid nodule (not recorded which). Some clones in this sample may be carry-over from other donors' samples. The CDR3 runs from the conserved cysteine through the conserved F or W. A D gene is named only where the DNA matches it firmly. Expanded clones get a size class; other rows say once, few or many, or leave the size out.

D,size,J,V,DNA,CDR3
TRBD1,few,TRBJ1-3,TRBV28,TGTGCCAGCAGTTCAACAGGGGGGCTTGGAAACACCATATATTTT,CASSSTGGLGNTIYF
NA,many,TRBJ1-1,TRBV19,TGTGCCAGTAGTATTACAGGGAAAACTGAAGCTTTCTTT,CASSITGKTEAFF
TRBD2,many,TRBJ2-2,TRBV18,TGTGCCAGCTCGCCTTACGGGGGGGCGAACACCGGGGAGCTGTTTTTT,CASSPYGGANTGELFF
TRBD1,many,TRBJ1-1,TRBV18,TGTGCCAGCTCACCGGCGGACAGGGCTGAAGCTTTCTTT,CASSPADRAEAFF
TRBD2,few,TRBJ2-7,TRBV11-2,TGTGCCAGCAGCCGAAGCGCGGGAGGGGGGGGTTCGGCCGTCGAGCAGTACTTC,CASSRSAGGGGSAVEQYF
NA,many,TRBJ2-7,TRBV30,TGTGCCTGGAGTGACAGGTACTCCTACGAGCAGTACTTC,CAWSDRYSYEQYF
TRBD1,NA,TRBJ1-1,TRBV12-3/TRBV12-4,TGTGCCAGCAGTAACCAGGGGGCCCCCGGTGGCACTGAAGCTTTCTTT,CASSNQGAPGGTEAFF
NA,many,TRBJ2-7,TRBV6-4,TGTGCCAGCAGTGACTCGAGTCGGGGGTACTACGAGCAGTACTTC,CASSDSSRGYYEQYF
NA,once,TRBJ2-7,TRBV7-2,TGTGTCAGCAGCCCACTCGTAAGGGCCTACGAGCAGTACTTC,CVSSPLVRAYEQYF
TRBD1,NA,TRBJ1-4,TRBV4-1,TGCGCCAGCAGCCAAGATTGGGGGTTGGAGGGGGCGACTTACGAAAAACTGTTTTTT,CASSQDWGLEGATYEKLFF
NA,many,TRBJ1-1,TRBV6-1,TGTGCCAGCACCGGGACACTTAGAACGAACACTGAAGCTTTCTTT,CASTGTLRTNTEAFF
NA,many,TRBJ2-7,TRBV20-1,TGCAGCGCGGGGCCCGCGGCCAGCTTC,CSAGPAASF
NA,many,TRBJ2-2,TRBV11-1,TGTGCCAGCAGCTTCGGAAGCCAGAGCCTCAATAAAGGCGGCGGGGAGCTGTTTTTT,CASSFGSQSLNKGGGELFF
TRBD2,many,TRBJ2-5,TRBV5-1,TGCGCCAGCAGCTTGGGTCTAGCGGGAGGGCCGGGCGAGACCCAGTACTTC,CASSLGLAGGPGETQYF
TRBD2,many,TRBJ2-7,TRBV3-1,TGTGCCAGCAGCCCTTTCTTAGCGGGACCCCACTACGAGCAGTACTTC,CASSPFLAGPHYEQYF
NA,few,TRBJ1-1,TRBV6-1,TGTGCCAGCAGGCGAACAGGGTCCGTGAGGAACACTGGAGCTTTCTTT,CASRRTGSVRNTGAFF
NA,few,TRBJ2-7,TRBV28,TGTGCCAGCAGTTCTCTGGGACCGACCCACTACGAGCAGTACTTC,CASSSLGPTHYEQYF
NA,NA,TRBJ1-1,TRBV28,TGTGACAGCAGTATTGACGTCCCGGGACGAGACTTCTTT,CDSSIDVPGRDFF
NA,few,TRBJ2-3,TRBV6-1,TGTGCCAGCAGACAATCGGGTCCAAGCACAGATACGCAGTATTTT,CASRQSGPSTDTQYF
NA,many,TRBJ1-5,TRBV28,TGTGCCAGCAGTCCTCCAAATCAGCCCCAGCATTTT,CASSPPNQPQHF
TRBD2,many,TRBJ2-1,TRBV9,TGTGCCAGCAGCGAACTAGCGGGAACTTACAATGAGCAGTTCTTC,CASSELAGTYNEQFF
NA,NA,TRBJ2-6,TRBV6-1,TGTGCCAGCAGTGTTACAGATTCTGGGACCAACGTCCTGACTTTC,CASSVTDSGTNVLTF
TRBD1,many,TRBJ2-7,TRBV28,TGTGCCAACAACCGGGACAGGGGGCTCGAGCAGTACTTC,CANNRDRGLEQYF
TRBD2,medium-sized,TRBJ2-7,TRBV5-6,TGTGCCAGCAGCCTAGGGGAGGGTGGCTACGAGCAGTACTTC,CASSLGEGGYEQYF
NA,NA,TRBJ1-6,TRBV19,TGTGCCAGTAGTGTCGTGCTATCTGGGACACCCCTCCACTTT,CASSVVLSGTPLHF
NA,NA,TRBJ1-2,TRBV28,TGTGCCAGCAGCTTTGGGCCTCGCTATGGATACAACTTC,CASSFGPRYGYNF
NA,many,TRBJ1-1,TRBV5-1,TGCGCCAGCAGCTTGGGGCCGAGTAACACTGAAGCTTTCTTT,CASSLGPSNTEAFF
NA,NA,TRBJ1-1,TRBV20-1,TGCAGTGCCGGTACCGTGGGCACTGAAGCTTTCTTT,CSAGTVGTEAFF
NA,NA,TRBJ2-7,TRBV19,TGTGCCAGCAGTCCATTCGTGGGGCGCTACGATCAGTACTTC,CASSPFVGRYDQYF
TRBD1,many,TRBJ2-7,TRBV9,TGTGCCAGCAGCCCCGGACAGGGGGGAGCCGAGCAGTACTTC,CASSPGQGGAEQYF
NA,many,TRBJ1-1,TRBV28,TGTGCCAGCGCAACCCGGAGCTTTAACGGTGGAGCTTTCTTT,CASATRSFNGGAFF
TRBD2,many,TRBJ2-3,TRBV20-1,TGCAGTGCTAGAGGTTCGGCTAGCGGGACCACAGATACGCAGTATTTT,CSARGSASGTTDTQYF
NA,NA,TRBJ2-7,TRBV6-1,TGTGCCAGCAAGCATGCTCACCTTTCCTACGATCAGTACTTC,CASKHAHLSYDQYF
TRBD2,many,TRBJ2-7,TRBV19,TGTGCCAGTGCGGGGGGCGCCCACGAGCAGTACTTC,CASAGGAHEQYF
NA,few,TRBJ2-7,TRBV6-5,TGTGCCAGCGGTTACTCGATGTCCAGTGACTTGTCCTACGAGCAGTACTTC,CASGYSMSSDLSYEQYF
NA,NA,TRBJ2-2,TRBV2,TGTGCCAGCATTGTCGATAGCCCGGCTGGGGAGCTTTTTTTT,CASIVDSPAGELFF
NA,NA,TRBJ1-6,TRBV14,TGTGCCAGCAGCCAATGGGTGTGGGTGAGCTCACCCCTCCACTTT,CASSQWVWVSSPLHF
TRBD2,few,TRBJ2-1,TRBV6-4,TGTGCCAGCAGTGAGTCGAGGGCGGGAGATGTCAATGAGCAGTTCTTC,CASSESRAGDVNEQFF
NA,many,TRBJ2-2,TRBV19,TGTGCCAGTAGTATGTTGGCCTACACCGGGGAGCTGTTTTTT,CASSMLAYTGELFF
TRBD2,many,TRBJ2-7,TRBV28,TGTGCCAGCAGTTCCTCTAGCGGGGAATCGGACGAGCAGTACTTC,CASSSSSGESDEQYF
NA,NA,TRBJ2-4,TRBV14,TGTGCCAGCAGCCAGTTAGGAACCAAAAACATTCAGTACTTC,CASSQLGTKNIQYF
TRBD2,many,TRBJ2-3,TRBV27,TGTGCCAGCAGTTTTATCGGCGGGAGTAAGGCGACAGATACGCAGTATTTT,CASSFIGGSKATDTQYF
NA,many,TRBJ2-2,TRBV6-1,TGTGCCAGCAGTACGGGCGGAGAGACCGGGGAGCTGTTTTTT,CASSTGGETGELFF
TRBD2,NA,TRBJ2-7,TRBV27,TGTGCCAGCAGTACGACGGGGGGGATTAACGAGCAGTACTTC,CASSTTGGINEQYF
NA,many,TRBJ1-1,TRBV6-5,TGTGCCAGCAGTTACTATGGGGGGCTTGTAGCTTTCTTT,CASSYYGGLVAFF
TRBD1,many,TRBJ2-7,TRBV29-1,TGCAGCGTCTCGCCCGCCGGGACAGGGGAGCTTCAGTACTTC,CSVSPAGTGELQYF
TRBD1,many,TRBJ1-1,TRBV28,TGTGCCAGCAGTTCGGGACAGGTGAACACTGAAGCTTTCTTT,CASSSGQVNTEAFF
NA,few,TRBJ1-2,TRBV27,TGTGCCAGCAGTTCGACGGGTCTCGGTGGCTACACCTTC,CASSSTGLGGYTF
TRBD2,NA,TRBJ2-2,TRBV5-4,TGTGCCAGCAGCTACGCTAGCGGTGAGACCGGGGAGCTGTTTTTT,CASSYASGETGELFF